Below, 12 T cell receptor beta chains from the same sample are listed, as sequenced in a study of blood T cells in healthy people across ages. With a J-beta primer mix and a sample-barcoded 5' primer, a second PCR ran about 7 to 12 cycles. MiXCR was run by TCRdb on the 5' RACE reads, yielding one entry per CDR3 protein. The table includes approximately 730,000 distinct CDR3 sequences, about 55% detected once. Sequenced sample: blood. The receptors come from a man older than 75 in good health.

V usage is TRBV4-2 and J usage is TRBJ2-3; 10 bases map to TRBD2. From germline, CDR1 is LGHNA and CDR2 YNFKEQ. CDR3 length: 18 residues. Trimming cost V 0 bases and J 3 bases; bases outside gene matches: 9. The CDR3 here is CASSQEPRLAGATDTQYF. The CDR3 bases are TGTGCCAGCAGCCAAGAGCCTCGGCTAGCGGGAGCTACAGATACGCAGTATTTT.

The chain couples TRBV12-3 or TRBV12-4 to TRBJ1-1, with TRBD1 as a possible D gene (5 bases). This CDR3 has 14 amino acids. The V and J ends lost 2 bases and 7 bases respectively, with 14 bases between them. The CDR3 sequence: CASSLRLRGVEAFF. CDR3 DNA: TGTGCCAGCAGTTTAAGACTCCGAGGGGTTGAAGCTTTCTTT.

The chain has TRBV9 and TRBJ2-3, with D hard to call. The CDR3 covers 15 residues. V lost 0 bases and J 1 base, leaving 9 bases between the germline ends. Germline V gene lookup returns CDR1 SGDLS and CDR2 YYNGEE. This chain's CDR3 is CASSVDAAGTDTQYF. The CDR3 coding sequence is TGTGCCAGCAGCGTAGATGCGGCGGGCACAGATACGCAGTATTTT.

CDR3 in DNA: TGTGCCAGCGGAGCGGGGAACATAGCCAAAAACATTCAGTACTTC. It is translated as CASGAGNIAKNIQYF. J is TRBJ2-4 and V is TRBV6-1, with 7 bases fitting TRBD2. Trimming removed 8 bases from V and 0 bases from J; junction bases left unmatched: 7. Germline-derived CDR1 and CDR2 are MNHNS and SASEGT. The CDR3 is made up of 15 amino acids.

This clonotype was counted between two and nine times. The chain combines TRBV20-1 with TRBJ2-1; TRBD2 aligns across 8 bases. Germline-derived CDR1 and CDR2 are DFQATT and SNEGSKA (reference sequence). CDR3 length equals 13 residues. CDR3 sequence (DNA): TGCGGAAATATAGCGGGATCCTACAATGAGCAGTTCTTC. Protein: CGNIAGSYNEQFF.

V is TRBV7-9 and J is TRBJ2-7; 14 nucleotides agree with TRBD2. The ends lost 6 bases at V and 5 bases at J; junction bases unmatched: 6. This CDR3 contains 15 residues. Germline assignment: CDR1 SEHNR and CDR2 FQNEAQ (reference sequence). The CDR3 spells CASSQTSGRGHEQYF. In DNA form, the CDR3 reads TGTGCCAGCAGTCAGACTAGCGGGAGGGGCCACGAGCAGTACTTC.

The V gene is TRBV20-1, the J gene TRBJ1-6, with 12 bases matching TRBD1. Germline V gives CDR1 DFQATT, CDR2 SNEGSKA (reference sequence). The V segment lost 5 bases and the J segment 9 bases; nucleotides outside the gene matches: 8. This CDR3 spans 15 amino acids. The CDR3, as DNA: TGCAGTGCTTCACCGGGACAGGGGGCCGGTTCACCCCTCCACTTT. Encoded protein: CSASPGQGAGSPLHF.

The chain combines TRBV7-2 with TRBJ2-1; 8 positions agree with TRBD2. The CDR3 loop spans 16 amino acids. Germline V gene lookup returns CDR1 SGHTA and CDR2 FQGNSA. V lost 6 bases and J lost 4; bases outside the gene matches: 11. The CDR3 sequence is CASRRGSGMGYNEQFF. The CDR3 DNA is TGTGCCAGCAGGAGGGGTAGCGGGATGGGTTACAATGAGCAGTTCTTC. Combining the CDR3 with reference TRBV7-2 and TRBJ2-1 gives the whole variable domain GAGVSQSPSNKVTEKGKDVELRCDPISGHTALYWYRQSLGQGLEFLIYFQGNSAPDKSGLPSDRFSAERTGGSVSTLTIQRTQQEDSAVYLCASRRGSGMGYNEQFFGPGTRLTVL.

This chain links TRBV25-1 with TRBJ2-4; TRBD1 matches at 8 bases. The tail of the sequence fits TRBJ2-5 better, so the J call may be wrong. The CDR3 length is 16 residues. Germline V gives CDR1 MGHDK, CDR2 SYGVNS. The CDR3 nucleotides are TGTGCCAGCAGTGATTTTACCCAGGGGGCTAGGGAGACCCAGTACTTC. This translates into CASSDFTQGARETQYF.

The V gene is TRBV2, the J gene TRBJ2-7, with 8 bases identical to TRBD2. The better agreement between TRBJ2-1 and the DNA end casts doubt on the J call. The CDR3 is 14 amino acids. Per the germline V gene, CDR1 is SNHLY and CDR2 is FYNNEI. This CDR3 reads CASKSLAGWNEQFF. The CDR3 bases are TGTGCCAGCAAGAGCCTAGCGGGCTGGAATGAGCAGTTCTTC.

The sample holds a few counts of this clonotype. The chain combines TRBV9 with TRBJ2-5; 10 bases match TRBD2. The germline V gene has CDR1 SGDLS and CDR2 YYNGEE. The CDR3 totals 16 residues. Unmatched junction bases numbered 5, after V lost 0 bases and J lost 3 bases. In nucleotides, the CDR3 is TGTGCCAGCAGCGTAGAGGCTAGCGGGAGTAAAGAGACCCAGTACTTC. It specifies CASSVEASGSKETQYF.

This chain connects TRBV6-5 to TRBJ1-5; 11 bases map to TRBD1. The V segment lost 6 bases and the J segment 8 bases; nucleotides outside the gene matches: 6. This CDR3 has 14 residues. The germline V gene has CDR1 MNHEY and CDR2 SVGAGI. CDR3 nucleotides: TGTGCCAGCAGCCGGACAGGGGGCGTTGAGCCCCAGCATTTT. Protein: CASSRTGGVEPQHF.